This entry lists 18 T cell receptor beta chains sequenced from one sample in a study of identical twins. TCRdb recomputed calls from the 5' RACE reads with MiXCR, one row per CDR3 protein. The sample has about 690,000 distinct CDR3 sequences, roughly 6.2% seen once; the top ten hold roughly 1.8%. Source material: naive T cells sorted from blood. All receptors come from a man aged 18-30 years in good health.

Only a few counts were recorded for this clonotype. The chain uses TRBV10-3 and TRBJ2-5; D could derive from TRBD1 or TRBD2 (5 bases each). The CDR3 is 13 amino acids. V lost 6 bases and J lost 2, with 10 bases in between. In germline, CDR1 is ENHRY, CDR2 SYGVKD. CDR3 sequence (DNA): TGTGCCATCAGGCCGGGACCACAAGAGACCCAGTACTTC. It translates to CAIRPGPQETQYF.

This chain joins TRBV18 and TRBJ2-6; D remains unclear. Germline V gives CDR1 KGHSH, CDR2 LQKENI. Trimming took 0 bases from V and 6 from J, leaving 3 bases between them. CDR3 length: 13 amino acids. The CDR3 nucleotides are TGTGCCAGCTCACCACCGGTGGCCAACGTCCTGACTTTC. Residues: CASSPPVANVLTF.

This clonotype was seen at least ten times. The chain couples TRBV29-1 to TRBJ2-1; D not resolved. The V end lost 5 bases, the J end lost 0 bases, and 11 bases lay between the germline ends. Germline values: CDR1 SQVTM, CDR2 ANQGSEA. This CDR3 contains 14 residues. The CDR3 DNA reads as TGCAGCGTTATTTCGACCAGCTCCTACAATGAGCAGTTCTTC. This encodes CSVISTSSYNEQFF.

This clonotype has ten or more counts. The chain joins TRBV12-3 or TRBV12-4 to TRBJ1-1, with 10 bases matching TRBD1. Trimming at V came to 8 bases and at J to 4 bases, leaving 7 bases not matched to a gene. The CDR3 extends over 14 amino acids. The CDR3: CASGDRGPGTEAFF. The CDR3 DNA is TGTGCCAGCGGTGACAGGGGGCCGGGCACTGAAGCTTTCTTT.

In this sample, this clonotype turned up many times. The chain has TRBV12-3 or TRBV12-4 and TRBJ2-5; no clear D. Between the trimmed V and J ends, which lost 3 bases and 6 bases, there was a span of 14 bases. This CDR3 is 14 amino acids long. In DNA, the CDR3 is TGTGCCAGCAGTTTGGTTGGTGTTTTGAAGACCCAGTACTTC. This encodes CASSLVGVLKTQYF.

This chain joins TRBV5-1 and TRBJ1-1; the match to TRBD1 covers 10 bases. This CDR3 region has 15 residues. V dropped 0 bases and J dropped 4; count of bases not matched to a gene: 3. Germline V gene sequence: CDR1 SGHRS, CDR2 YFSETQ. This CDR3 is CASSLGTGGITEAFF. CDR3 in DNA: TGCGCCAGCAGCTTGGGGACAGGGGGAATCACTGAAGCTTTCTTT.

The chain is built from TRBV5-4 and TRBJ2-3; the match to TRBD1 covers 7 bases. The CDR3 runs to 17 residues. Germline CDR1 SGHNT, CDR2 YYREEE (reference sequence). After removal of 0 bases from V and 2 bases from J, the junction contained 9 bases not matched to a gene. This chain's CDR3 is CASSLGGTARLTDTQYF. The DNA for the CDR3 is TGTGCCAGCAGCTTGGGAGGGACAGCCAGACTCACAGATACGCAGTATTTT. Looking up the rest from reference TRBV5-4 and TRBJ2-3 gives the full variable domain: ETGVTQSPTHLIKTRGQQVTLRCSSQSGHNTVSWYQQALGQGPQFIFQYYREEENGRGNFPPRFSGLQFPNYSSELNVNALELDDSALYLCASSLGGTARLTDTQYFGPGTRLTVL.

The sample holds a few counts of this clonotype. V usage is TRBV7-9 and J usage is TRBJ1-1, with 9 bases aligning to TRBD1. CDR1 SEHNR and CDR2 FQNEAQ come from the germline V gene (reference sequence). CDR3 length equals 16 residues. J lost 3 bases, V lost 5 bases, and 10 bases had no gene match. The CDR3 nucleotides read TGTGCCAGCAGCCCAAGGGACAGGGTGCGGGACACTGAAGCTTTCTTT. Translation: CASSPRDRVRDTEAFF.

This clonotype was detected many times. V gene TRBV29-1 combines with J gene TRBJ2-1; 14 nucleotides align to TRBD2. CDR1 and CDR2 (germline): SQVTM, ANQGSEA. The trim removed 6 bases at V and 6 bases at J, leaving 19 bases unmatched. This CDR3 has 19 residues. The CDR3 region is CSVIITGTSGSVGPNEQFF. The CDR3 nucleotides read TGCAGCGTCATAATAACCGGGACTAGCGGGAGCGTCGGTCCCAATGAGCAGTTCTTC.

This clonotype was found a few times. This rearrangement joins TRBV6-1 to TRBJ2-1; the D gene is possibly TRBD2 (5 bases). The V gene's germline CDR1 is MNHNS and CDR2 SASEGT. The CDR3 contains 14 residues. Trimming took off 4 bases at V and 8 bases at J, with 15 bases between the two ends. CDR3 bases: TGTGCCAGCAGTGTGAAGCCGGGGTCGGATGAGCAGTTCTTC. Its protein is CASSVKPGSDEQFF.

CDR3 coding DNA: TGCGCCAGCAGCCTCTGGACAGGGGGCGCGGATGGCTACACCTTC. Its translation: CASSLWTGGADGYTF. The rearrangement uses TRBV5-1 and TRBJ1-2; 11 nucleotides align to TRBD1. Per the germline V gene, CDR1 is SGHRS and CDR2 is YFSETQ. The CDR3 extends over 15 amino acids. V lost 4 bases to trimming and J lost 6 bases; unmatched junction nucleotides: 8.

The CDR3 is CASSLGLLGLAVNTGELFF. The CDR3 DNA reads as TGCGCCAGCAGCTTGGGACTTTTGGGACTAGCGGTAAACACCGGGGAGCTGTTTTTT. The chain has TRBV5-1 and TRBJ2-2; the match to TRBD2 covers 11 bases. The germline CDR1 and CDR2 sequences are SGHRS and YFSETQ. Trimming removed 0 bases from V and 2 bases from J; junction bases left unmatched: 9. This CDR3 has 19 amino acids. Full variable domain (outside the CDR3, taken from reference TRBV5-1 and TRBJ2-2): KAGVTQTPRYLIKTRGQQVTLSCSPISGHRSVSWYQQTPGQGLQFLFEYFSETQRNKGNFPGRFSGRQFSNSRSEMNVSTLELGDSALYLCASSLGLLGLAVNTGELFFGEGSRLTVL.

This clonotype showed up many times. The chain has TRBV6-5 and TRBJ2-2; D ambiguous. V lost 8 bases and J 1 base, leaving 5 bases between the germline ends. CDR1 is MNHEY and CDR2 is SVGAGI in the germline V gene. CDR3 length: 12 amino acids. CDR3 region: CASGQNTGELFF. The CDR3, as DNA: TGTGCCAGCGGGCAGAACACCGGGGAGCTGTTTTTT.

The chain combines TRBV7-6 with TRBJ2-5; possibly TRBD2 for D (5 bases). Trimming took 8 bases from V and 3 from J, leaving 13 bases between them. This CDR3 has 13 residues. Germline V gene lookup returns CDR1 SGHVS and CDR2 FNYEAQ. The CDR3 DNA follows: TGTGCCAGCTTTCGGCCGGAGGAAGAGACCCAGTACTTC. Translated: CASFRPEEETQYF.

J is TRBJ1-1 and V is TRBV29-1, with D perhaps TRBD1 (6 bases). The CDR3 runs 16 residues. Trimming removed 8 bases from V and 0 bases from J, with 22 bases in between. Per germline, CDR1 SQVTM and CDR2 ANQGSEA. CDR3 in amino acids: CSIQTGRAIMNTEAFF. CDR3 coding DNA: TGCAGCATTCAAACAGGGAGAGCTATTATGAACACTGAAGCTTTCTTT.

V usage is TRBV20-1 and J usage is TRBJ1-1; D gene unclear. CDR1 is DFQATT, CDR2 SNEGSKA, per germline (reference sequence). Trimming stripped 6 bases from V and 0 bases from J, with 14 bases between. The CDR3 covers 14 residues. The CDR3 DNA sequence: TGCAGTGCCCGCCGACGGGTGATGAACACTGAAGCTTTCTTT. It specifies CSARRRVMNTEAFF.

The chain uses TRBV27 and TRBJ1-1, with D possibly TRBD1 on 5 matching bases. CDR1 and CDR2 from the germline V gene are MNHEY and SMNVEV (reference sequence). V lost 6 bases and J lost 8, with 19 bases in between. The CDR3 covers 14 residues. In nucleotides, the CDR3 is TGTGCCAGCAGCCGACAGCCATACGATCAGGAAGCTTTCTTT. It is translated as CASSRQPYDQEAFF.

This clonotype was detected ten times or more. The gene calls are TRBV28 and TRBJ2-7; 7 nucleotides line up with TRBD2. The germline CDR1 and CDR2 sequences are MDHEN and SYDVKM. The CDR3 extends over 12 amino acids. J gave up 1 base and V 8 bases, and 2 bases lay outside the gene matches. For the CDR3, the DNA is TGTGCCAGCCAGCGGGATTCCTACGAGCAGTACTTC. Its translation: CASQRDSYEQYF.